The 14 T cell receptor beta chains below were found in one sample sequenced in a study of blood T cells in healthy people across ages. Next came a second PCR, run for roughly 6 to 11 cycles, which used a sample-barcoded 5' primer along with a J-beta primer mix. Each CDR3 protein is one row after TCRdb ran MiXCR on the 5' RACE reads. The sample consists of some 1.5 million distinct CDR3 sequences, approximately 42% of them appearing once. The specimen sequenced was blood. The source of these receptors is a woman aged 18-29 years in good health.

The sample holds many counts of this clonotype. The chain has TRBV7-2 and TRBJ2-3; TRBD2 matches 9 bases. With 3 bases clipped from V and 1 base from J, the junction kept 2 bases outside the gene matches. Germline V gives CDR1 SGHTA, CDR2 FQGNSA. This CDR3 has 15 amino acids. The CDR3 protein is CASSFSGGGTDTQYF. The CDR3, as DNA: TGTGCCAGCAGCTTTAGCGGGGGAGGCACAGATACGCAGTATTTT. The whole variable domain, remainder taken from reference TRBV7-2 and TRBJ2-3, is GAGVSQSPSNKVTEKGKDVELRCDPISGHTALYWYRQSLGQGLEFLIYFQGNSAPDKSGLPSDRFSAERTGGSVSTLTIQRTQQEDSAVYLCASSFSGGGTDTQYFGPGTRLTVL.

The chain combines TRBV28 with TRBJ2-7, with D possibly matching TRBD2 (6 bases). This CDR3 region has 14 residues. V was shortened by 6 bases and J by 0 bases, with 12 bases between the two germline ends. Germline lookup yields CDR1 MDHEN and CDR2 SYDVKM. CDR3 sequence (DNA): TGTGCCAGCAGGTTCGGGGGAAGCTCCTACGAGCAGTACTTC. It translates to CASRFGGSSYEQYF.

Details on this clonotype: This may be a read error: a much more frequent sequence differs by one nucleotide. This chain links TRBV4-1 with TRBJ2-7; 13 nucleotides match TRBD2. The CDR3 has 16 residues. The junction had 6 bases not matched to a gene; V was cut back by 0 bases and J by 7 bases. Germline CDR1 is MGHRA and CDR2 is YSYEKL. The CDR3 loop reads CASSQELAGGYNEQYF. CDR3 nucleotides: TGCGCCAGCAGCCAAGAACTAGCGGGGGGGTACAATGAGCAGTACTTC.

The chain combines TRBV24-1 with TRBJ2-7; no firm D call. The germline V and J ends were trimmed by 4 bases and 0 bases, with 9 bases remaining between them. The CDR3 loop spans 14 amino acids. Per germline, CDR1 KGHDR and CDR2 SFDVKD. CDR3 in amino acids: CATSDGAVSYEQYF. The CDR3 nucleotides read TGTGCCACCAGTGACGGCGCCGTCTCCTACGAGCAGTACTTC.

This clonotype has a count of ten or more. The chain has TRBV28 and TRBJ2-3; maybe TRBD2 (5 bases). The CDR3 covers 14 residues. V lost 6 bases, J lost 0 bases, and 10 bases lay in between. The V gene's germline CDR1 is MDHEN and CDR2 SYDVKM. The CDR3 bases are TGTGCCAGCAGCTCCCCGGGGAGCACAGATACGCAGTATTTT. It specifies CASSSPGSTDTQYF.

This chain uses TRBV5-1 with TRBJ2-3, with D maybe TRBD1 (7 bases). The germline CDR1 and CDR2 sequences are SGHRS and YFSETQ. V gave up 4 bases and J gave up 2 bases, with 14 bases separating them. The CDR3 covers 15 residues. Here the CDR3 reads CASSAGGPLTDTQYF. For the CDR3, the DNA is TGCGCCAGCAGCGCAGGGGGGCCACTCACAGATACGCAGTATTTT.

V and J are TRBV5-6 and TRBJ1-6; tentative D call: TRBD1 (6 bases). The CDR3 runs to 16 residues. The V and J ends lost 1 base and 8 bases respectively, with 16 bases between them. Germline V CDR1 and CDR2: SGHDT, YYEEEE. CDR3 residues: CASSLPGGSRDSPLHF. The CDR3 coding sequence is TGTGCCAGCAGCTTGCCTGGGGGCTCTAGGGATTCACCCCTCCACTTT. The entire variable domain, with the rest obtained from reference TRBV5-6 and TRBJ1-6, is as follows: DAGVTQSPTHLIKTRGQQVTLRCSPKSGHDTVSWYQQALGQGPQFIFQYYEEEERQRGNFPDRFSGHQFPNYSSELNVNALLLGDSALYLCASSLPGGSRDSPLHFGNGTRLTVT.

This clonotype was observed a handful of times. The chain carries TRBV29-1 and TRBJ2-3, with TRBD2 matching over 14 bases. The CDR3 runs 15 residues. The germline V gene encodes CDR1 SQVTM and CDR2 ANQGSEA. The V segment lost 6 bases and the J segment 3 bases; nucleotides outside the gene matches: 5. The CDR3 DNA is TGCAGCGTCCCGGGACTAGCGGGAGCGACAGATACGCAGTATTTT. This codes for CSVPGLAGATDTQYF.

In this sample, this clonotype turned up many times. This CDR3 is CASSLGRGPYEQYF. The CDR3 DNA reads TGTGCCAGCAGCTTGGGCAGGGGTCCCTACGAGCAGTACTTC. The chain carries TRBV12-3 or TRBV12-4 and TRBJ2-7; D perhaps matches TRBD1 (6 bases). The V and J ends lost 6 bases and 2 bases respectively, with 14 bases between them. The CDR3 runs to 14 residues.

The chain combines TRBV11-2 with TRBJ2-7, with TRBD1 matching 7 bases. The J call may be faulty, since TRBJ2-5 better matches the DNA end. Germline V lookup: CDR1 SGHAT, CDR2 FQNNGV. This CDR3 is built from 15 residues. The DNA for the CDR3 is TGTGCCAGCAGCTTAGATTCGAGGGGGCTTGGGACCCAGTACTTC. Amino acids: CASSLDSRGLGTQYF.

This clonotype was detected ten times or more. The CDR3 sequence: CSVAGTAYNEQFF. CDR3 DNA sequence: TGCAGCGTTGCTGGGACAGCGTACAATGAGCAGTTCTTC. This chain connects TRBV29-1 to TRBJ2-1; 7 nucleotides align to TRBD1. The CDR3 length is 13 residues. Unmatched junction bases numbered 4, after V lost 4 bases and J lost 4 bases. CDR1 is SQVTM, CDR2 ANQGSEA, per germline.

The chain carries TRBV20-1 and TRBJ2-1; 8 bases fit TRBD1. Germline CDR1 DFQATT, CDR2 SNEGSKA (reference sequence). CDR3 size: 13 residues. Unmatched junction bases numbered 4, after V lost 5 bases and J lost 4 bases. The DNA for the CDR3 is TGCAGTGCTGACAGGGGAATTTACAATGAGCAGTTCTTC. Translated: CSADRGIYNEQFF.

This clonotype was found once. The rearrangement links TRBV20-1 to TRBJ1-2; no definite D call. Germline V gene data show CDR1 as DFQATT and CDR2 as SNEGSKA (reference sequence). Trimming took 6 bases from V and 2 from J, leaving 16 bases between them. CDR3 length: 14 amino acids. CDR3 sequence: CSATGGGSNYGYTF. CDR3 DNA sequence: TGCAGTGCCACGGGCGGAGGGTCGAACTATGGCTACACCTTC.

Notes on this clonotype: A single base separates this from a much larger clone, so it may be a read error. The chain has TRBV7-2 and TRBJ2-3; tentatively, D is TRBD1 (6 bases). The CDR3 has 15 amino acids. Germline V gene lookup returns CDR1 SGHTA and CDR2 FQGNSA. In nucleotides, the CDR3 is TGTGCCGGCAGCTTTCCCCCGGGGACACGACCTACGCAGTATTTT. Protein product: CAGSFPPGTRPTQYF.